This T cell receptor beta chain was found in a study of blood T cell repertoires in COVID-19. Across the study: Donors in the United States, Italy and Spain gave samples during acute or convalescent COVID-19.

Here immunoSEQ multiplex PCR was the method, and the copy in TCRdb shows in-frame clones only, minus some. The sample holds more than 200,000 clones; about four fifths are singletons and the top ten take 2% to 3%. The source material was peripheral blood. The source of this sequence is a woman aged 40 to 55 with active or convalescent COVID-19.

The DNA for the CDR3 is TGTGCCATCAGTGAGTCGGCAGGGCCAGCACCGCCTACGCAGTATTTT. This gives the protein CAISESAGPAPPTQYF. This chain joins TRBV10-3 and TRBJ2-3; D perhaps matches TRBD1 (5 bases). The V end was cut by 0 bases, the J end by 8 bases, with 18 bases between. CDR3 length equals 16 residues. Germline assignment: CDR1 ENHRY and CDR2 SYGVKD.